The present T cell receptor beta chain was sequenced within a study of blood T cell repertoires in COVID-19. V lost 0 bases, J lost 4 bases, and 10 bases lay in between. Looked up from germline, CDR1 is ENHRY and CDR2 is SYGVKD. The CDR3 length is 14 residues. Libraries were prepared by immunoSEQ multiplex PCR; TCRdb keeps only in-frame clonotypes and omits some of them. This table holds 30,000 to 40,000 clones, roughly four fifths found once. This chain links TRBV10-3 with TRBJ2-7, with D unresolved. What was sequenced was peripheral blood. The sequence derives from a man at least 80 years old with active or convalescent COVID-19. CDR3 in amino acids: CAISESADRYEQYF. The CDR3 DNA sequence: TGTGCCATCAGTGAGTCCGCGGATCGGTACGAGCAGTACTTC.